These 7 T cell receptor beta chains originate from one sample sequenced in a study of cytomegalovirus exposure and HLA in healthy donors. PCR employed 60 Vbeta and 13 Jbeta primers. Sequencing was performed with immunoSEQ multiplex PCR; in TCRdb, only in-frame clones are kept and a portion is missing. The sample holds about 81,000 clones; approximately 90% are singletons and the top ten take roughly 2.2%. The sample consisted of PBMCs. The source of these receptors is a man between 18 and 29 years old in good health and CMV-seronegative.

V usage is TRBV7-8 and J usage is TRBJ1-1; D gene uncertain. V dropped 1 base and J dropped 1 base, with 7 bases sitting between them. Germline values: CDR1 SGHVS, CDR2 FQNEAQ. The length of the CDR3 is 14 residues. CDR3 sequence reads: CASSLVAGNTEAFF. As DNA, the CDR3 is TGTGCCAGCAGCTTAGTTGCAGGGAACACTGAAGCTTTCTTT.

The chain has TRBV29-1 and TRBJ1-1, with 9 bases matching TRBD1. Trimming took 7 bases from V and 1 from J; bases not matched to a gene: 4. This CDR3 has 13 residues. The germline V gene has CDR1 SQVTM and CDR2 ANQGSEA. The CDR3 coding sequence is TGCAGCGGTGACAGGGGGTCGAACACTGAAGCTTTCTTT. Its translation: CSGDRGSNTEAFF.

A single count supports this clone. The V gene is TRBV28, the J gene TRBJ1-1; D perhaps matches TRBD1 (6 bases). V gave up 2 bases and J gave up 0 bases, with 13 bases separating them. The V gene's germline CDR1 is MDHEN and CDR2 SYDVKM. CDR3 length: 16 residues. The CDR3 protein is CASSLPVQGLNTEAFF. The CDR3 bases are TGTGCCAGCAGTTTACCAGTTCAGGGGCTGAACACTGAAGCTTTCTTT.

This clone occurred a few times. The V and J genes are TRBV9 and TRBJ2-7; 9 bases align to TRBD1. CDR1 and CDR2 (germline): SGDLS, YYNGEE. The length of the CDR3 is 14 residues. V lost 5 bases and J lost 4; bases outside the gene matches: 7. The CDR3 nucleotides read TGTGCCAGCAGTCGCTCACAGGGGGCTTACGAGCAGTACTTC. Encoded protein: CASSRSQGAYEQYF.

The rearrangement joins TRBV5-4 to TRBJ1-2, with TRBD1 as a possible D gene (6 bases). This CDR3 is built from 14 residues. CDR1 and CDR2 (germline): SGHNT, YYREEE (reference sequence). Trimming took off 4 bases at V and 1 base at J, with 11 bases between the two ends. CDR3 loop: CASSPSGDNYGYTF. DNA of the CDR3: TGTGCCAGCAGCCCCTCAGGGGATAACTATGGCTACACCTTC.

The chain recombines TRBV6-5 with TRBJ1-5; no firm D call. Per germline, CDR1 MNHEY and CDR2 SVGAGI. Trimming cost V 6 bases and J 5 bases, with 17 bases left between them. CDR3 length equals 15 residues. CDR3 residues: CASRRTAGGDQPQHF. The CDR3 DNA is TGTGCCAGCAGGCGGACTGCGGGTGGGGATCAGCCCCAGCATTTT.

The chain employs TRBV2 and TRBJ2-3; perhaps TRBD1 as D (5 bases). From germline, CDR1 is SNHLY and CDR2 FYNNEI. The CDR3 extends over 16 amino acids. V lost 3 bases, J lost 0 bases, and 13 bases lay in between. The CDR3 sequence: CASSDRAWYSTDTQYF. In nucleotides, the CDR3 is TGTGCCAGCAGTGACAGGGCCTGGTATAGCACAGATACGCAGTATTTT.